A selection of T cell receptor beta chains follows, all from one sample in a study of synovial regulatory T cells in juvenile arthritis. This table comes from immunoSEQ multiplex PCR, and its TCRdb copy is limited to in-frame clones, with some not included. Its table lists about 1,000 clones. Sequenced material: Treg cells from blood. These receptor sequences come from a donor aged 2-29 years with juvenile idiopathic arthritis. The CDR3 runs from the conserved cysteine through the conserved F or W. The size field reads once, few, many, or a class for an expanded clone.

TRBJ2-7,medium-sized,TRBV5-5,CASSEPYEQYF
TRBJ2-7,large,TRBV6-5,CASTKTGGAYEQYF
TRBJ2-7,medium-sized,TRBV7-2,CASRIAGAPYEQYF
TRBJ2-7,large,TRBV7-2,CASSTGGLAVGEQYF
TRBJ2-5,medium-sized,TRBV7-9,CASSVQETQYF
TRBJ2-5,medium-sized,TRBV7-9,CASSLTETQYF
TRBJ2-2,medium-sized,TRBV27,CASRIGYNTGELFF
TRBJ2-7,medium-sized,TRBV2,CASNLNRDWGTYEQYF
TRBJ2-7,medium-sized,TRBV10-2,CASSYNTRRESHYEQYF
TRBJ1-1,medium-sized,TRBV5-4,CASSLARTGAAEAFF
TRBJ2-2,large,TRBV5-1,CASSSQGTGELFF
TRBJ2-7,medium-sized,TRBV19,CASSATTGTVAEQYF
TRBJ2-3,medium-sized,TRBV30,CAGLGTDTQYF
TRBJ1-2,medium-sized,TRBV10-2,CASSRQGDYGYTF
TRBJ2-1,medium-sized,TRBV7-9,CASSLIAGNEQFF